The 25 T cell receptor beta chains below come from one sample, sequenced in a study of OX40 agonist ivuxolimab in advanced cancers. The table came from immunoSEQ multiplex PCR; TCRdb's copy has only in-frame clones and leaves some out. The sample has around 70,000 clones, more than 85% seen once. The input for sequencing was CD4+ or CD8+ T cells sorted from blood, taken in a trial of the OX40 agonist ivuxolimab. These receptors were collected from an adult with an advanced solid tumor such as melanoma, head and neck, liver or kidney cancer.

The chain links TRBV2 to TRBJ2-7; a weak D match, TRBD2 (7 bases). The CDR3 consists of 12 residues. CDR1 SNHLY and CDR2 FYNNEI come from the germline V gene. The V and J ends lost 8 bases and 2 bases respectively, with 10 bases between them. CDR3 protein: CASGGGPYEQYF. The CDR3 nucleotides are TGTGCCAGCGGGGGGGGGCCCTACGAGCAGTACTTC.

This clone came up once. The chain joins TRBV7-2 to TRBJ2-7; the match to TRBD2 covers 8 bases. This CDR3 region has 19 residues. V was pared by 2 bases and J by 4 bases, with 19 bases of the junction left unmatched. Germline CDR1 and CDR2: SGHTA and FQGNSA. Here the CDR3 DNA reads TGTGCCAGCAGCTTAAGGCACCTGCAACTGGGGACTAGTGAGTACGAGCAGTACTTC. This encodes CASSLRHLQLGTSEYEQYF.

The gene calls are TRBV7-6 and TRBJ1-2; weak D call: TRBD1 (6 bases). Germline lookup yields CDR1 SGHVS and CDR2 FNYEAQ. The CDR3 sequence is 16 residues long. Trimming cost V 5 bases and J 3 bases, with 19 bases left between them. The CDR3 sequence is CASSLGGGKSDYGYTF. In DNA form, the CDR3 reads TGTGCCAGCAGCCTAGGAGGGGGGAAGTCTGACTATGGCTACACCTTC.

The chain links TRBV19 to TRBJ2-7; 7 bases are shared with TRBD1. J was trimmed by 4 bases and V by 4 bases; bases with no gene match: 4. The CDR3 has 13 residues. CDR1 and CDR2 from the germline V gene are LNHDA and SQIVND (reference sequence). The CDR3 coding sequence is TGTGCCAGTAGTAAGGCAGGGGGATACGAGCAGTACTTC. This gives the protein CASSKAGGYEQYF.

The chain couples TRBV2 to TRBJ1-1; D is uncertain. The V end lost 10 bases, the J end lost 8 bases, and 14 bases lay between the germline ends. The CDR3 loop spans 11 amino acids. Germline V gene lookup returns CDR1 SNHLY and CDR2 FYNNEI. Here the CDR3 DNA reads TGTGCCACTCAAGGGCAGGTGGAAGCTTTCTTT. Translated, it gives CATQGQVEAFF.

The chain employs TRBV11-3 and TRBJ2-1, with 9 bases identical to TRBD2. The CDR3 extends over 16 amino acids. Germline V CDR1 and CDR2: SGHNT, YENEEA. The trim removed 3 bases at V and 4 bases at J, leaving 7 bases unmatched. The CDR3: CASSLMPAGGYNEQFF. The DNA of the CDR3 is TGTGCCAGCAGCTTGATGCCAGCGGGAGGTTACAATGAGCAGTTCTTC.

The chain uses TRBV9 and TRBJ1-2; D gene unclear. This CDR3 is 14 amino acids long. Germline V CDR1 and CDR2: SGDLS, YYNGEE. Trimming stripped 0 bases from V and 3 bases from J, with 9 bases between. The DNA of the CDR3 is TGTGCCAGCAGCGTAGATCACACGGACTATGGCTACACCTTC. Its protein product is CASSVDHTDYGYTF.

This sequence joins TRBV7-9 and TRBJ1-2; 8 positions agree with TRBD1. The junction had 7 bases not matched to a gene; V was cut back by 5 bases and J by 8 bases. CDR3 length: 13 amino acids. Germline values: CDR1 SEHNR, CDR2 FQNEAQ (reference sequence). CDR3 loop: CASSHGQGDGYTF. DNA for the CDR3: TGTGCCAGCAGCCATGGACAGGGAGACGGCTACACCTTC.

The chain carries TRBV19 and TRBJ2-5; TRBD1 matches at 9 bases. CDR1 is LNHDA, CDR2 SQIVND, per germline (reference sequence). The CDR3 is 16 amino acids. The J segment lost 5 bases and the V segment lost 5 bases, leaving 12 bases of the junction unmatched. CDR3 nucleotides: TGTGCCAGTAGTTGGACCGGGACAGGGCGAGGGGAGACCCAGTACTTC. This codes for CASSWTGTGRGETQYF.

V is TRBV30 and J is TRBJ2-5; the match to TRBD2 covers 12 bases. CDR1 is GTSNPN, CDR2 SVGIG, per germline (reference sequence). This CDR3 spans 15 amino acids. V lost 2 bases to trimming and J lost 1 base; unmatched junction nucleotides: 2. The CDR3 nucleotides are TGTGCCTGGAGTATGACTAGCGGGGGCCAAGAGACCCAGTACTTC. Translation: CAWSMTSGGQETQYF. Full variable domain (remainder filled in from reference TRBV30 and TRBJ2-5): SQTIHQWPATLVQPVGSPLSLECTVEGTSNPNLYWYRQAAGRGLQLLFYSVGIGQISSEVPQNLSASRPQDRQFILSSKKLLLSDSGFYLCAWSMTSGGQETQYFGPGTRLLVL.

The V call is TRBV11-1, the J call TRBJ2-3; 7 nucleotides match TRBD2. J lost 6 bases, V lost 3 bases, and 15 bases had no gene match. The CDR3 is 17 residues long. The germline V gene has CDR1 SGHAT and CDR2 FQDESV (reference sequence). The CDR3: CASSFEPSGTGKDTQYF. The CDR3 DNA reads TGTGCCAGCAGCTTTGAACCAAGCGGGACCGGGAAGGATACGCAGTATTTT.

The chain carries TRBV19 and TRBJ2-3; 10 bases map to TRBD2. Losses at the gene ends were 1 base for V and 3 bases for J; bases not matched to a gene: 7. Germline CDR1 LNHDA, CDR2 SQIVND (reference sequence). CDR3 length equals 17 residues. This CDR3 reads CASSIAGAGGLTDTQYF. In nucleotides, the CDR3 is TGTGCCAGTAGTATAGCCGGAGCGGGGGGGCTTACAGATACGCAGTATTTT. Full variable domain (outside the CDR3, taken from reference TRBV19 and TRBJ2-3): DGGITQSPKYLFRKEGQNVTLSCEQNLNHDAMYWYRQDPGQGLRLIYYSQIVNDFQKGDIAEGYSVSREKKESFPLTVTSAQKNPTAFYLCASSIAGAGGLTDTQYFGPGTRLTVL.

Written as DNA, the CDR3 is TGTGCCAGTAGTATCGGCCGGAGGTACACTGAAGCTTTCTTT. Protein: CASSIGRRYTEAFF. The chain couples TRBV19 to TRBJ1-1, with D unclear. The CDR3 is 14 amino acids. The germline V gene has CDR1 LNHDA and CDR2 SQIVND (reference sequence). V dropped 3 bases and J dropped 3 bases, with 11 bases sitting between them.

The V and J genes are TRBV29-1 and TRBJ2-7; TRBD2 agrees at 7 bases. In germline, CDR1 is SQVTM, CDR2 ANQGSEA. The CDR3 spans 13 residues. Trimming at V came to 3 bases and at J to 4 bases, leaving 6 bases not matched to a gene. The CDR3 nucleotides are TGCAGCGTTGATCTTGGGAGGGGATACGAGCAGTACTTC. The encoded protein is CSVDLGRGYEQYF.

The chain uses TRBV5-8 and TRBJ1-1; D gene uncertain. The CDR3 has 11 residues. The V gene lost 0 bases and the J gene lost 11 bases, with 8 bases spanning the gap. Germline lookup yields CDR1 SGHTS and CDR2 YDEGEE. The CDR3 sequence: CASSLVGTAFF. The CDR3 bases are TGTGCCAGCAGCTTGGTTGGAACGGCTTTCTTT.

This clone was seen just once. The CDR3 protein is CASSQEGLGGTGELFF. In DNA, the CDR3 is TGCGCCAGCAGCCAAGAGGGGCTAGGAGGAACCGGGGAGCTGTTTTTT. This chain links TRBV4-1 with TRBJ2-2; either TRBD1 or TRBD2 may fit D (5 bases each). Trimming cost V 0 bases and J 5 bases, with 13 bases left between them. Germline CDR1 is MGHRA and CDR2 is YSYEKL. The CDR3 runs 16 residues.

This sequence joins TRBV5-4 and TRBJ2-7, with 9 bases matching TRBD1. The CDR3 extends over 13 amino acids. J was trimmed by 3 bases and V by 4 bases; bases with no gene match: 2. Germline CDR1 reads SGHNT; CDR2 reads YYREEE (reference sequence). The CDR3 sequence is CASSLDRGYEQYF. DNA for the CDR3: TGTGCCAGCAGCCTGGACAGGGGCTACGAGCAGTACTTC.

This sequence joins TRBV5-6 and TRBJ1-6; D might be TRBD1 (5 bases). CDR1 is SGHDT and CDR2 is YYEEEE in the germline V gene. V gave up 4 bases and J gave up 0 bases, with 8 bases separating them. This CDR3 spans 15 amino acids. The DNA of the CDR3 is TGTGCCAGCAGCCCAGGGATCTCCTATAATTCACCCCTCCACTTT. Protein product: CASSPGISYNSPLHF.

This chain joins TRBV30 and TRBJ2-5; D is perhaps TRBD1 (6 bases). The CDR3 runs to 16 residues. V was cut by 3 bases and J by 3 bases, with 20 bases left in between. Germline loops: CDR1 GTSNPN, CDR2 SVGIG (reference sequence). For the CDR3, the DNA is TGTGCCTGGAGCGTTGGGGGCAGGGTTTTAAAAGAGACCCAGTACTTC. Encoded protein: CAWSVGGRVLKETQYF.

The chain links TRBV6-5 to TRBJ2-5, with D possibly matching TRBD2 (6 bases). The length of the CDR3 is 14 residues. Germline assignment: CDR1 MNHEY and CDR2 SVGAGI. The V and J ends lost 5 bases and 7 bases respectively, with 17 bases between them. CDR3 bases: TGTGCCAGCAGTCCCCCAAGCCCGCGGGGGACCCAGTACTTC. Encoded protein: CASSPPSPRGTQYF.

CDR3 loop: CASSYHTGTGLGGFTF. The CDR3 DNA sequence: TGTGCCAGCAGTTACCATACCGGGACAGGGTTGGGTGGGTTCACCTTC. V gene TRBV6-5 combines with J gene TRBJ1-2, with 9 nucleotides matching TRBD1. Germline V lookup: CDR1 MNHEY, CDR2 SVGAGI. CDR3 length: 16 residues. V dropped 2 bases and J dropped 13; count of bases not matched to a gene: 17.

The CDR3 region is CASSLNGLGGNTIYF. The CDR3 nucleotides are TGTGCCAGCAGCTTGAACGGTCTGGGTGGAAACACCATATATTTT. The chain has TRBV5-6 and TRBJ1-3; the D is unclear. The CDR3 totals 15 residues. V was clipped by 1 base and J by 3 bases, with 11 bases between them. The V gene's germline CDR1 is SGHDT and CDR2 YYEEEE.

The chain is built from TRBV30 and TRBJ1-1; D is unclear. The CDR3 spans 14 residues. V dropped 0 bases and J dropped 5 bases, with 13 bases sitting between them. Germline lookup yields CDR1 GTSNPN and CDR2 SVGIG (reference sequence). The CDR3 DNA reads TGTGCCTGGAGTGTTTGGGGTGGTCGGACTGAAGCTTTCTTT. Protein sequence: CAWSVWGGRTEAFF.

V gene TRBV18 combines with J gene TRBJ2-4; D call uncertain. The ends were cut back, 1 base at V and 5 bases at J, with 9 bases in the middle. CDR1 is KGHSH, CDR2 LQKENI, per germline. This CDR3 contains 14 residues. Here the CDR3 DNA reads TGTGCCAGCTCACCACAATATGGCCAAAACATTCAGTACTTC. The encoded protein is CASSPQYGQNIQYF.

V and J are TRBV11-1 and TRBJ2-3; TRBD2 agrees at 8 bases. The CDR3 is 15 residues long. CDR1 and CDR2 (germline): SGHAT, FQDESV (reference sequence). Trimming removed 8 bases from V and 2 bases from J; junction bases left unmatched: 9. The CDR3 bases are TGTGCCAGCTCACCGGGCGGGGGGCTCACAGATACGCAGTATTTT. Translated: CASSPGGGLTDTQYF.